This entry lists 22 T cell receptor beta chains sequenced from one sample in a study of CD4 T cells in relation to SARS-CoV-2 and coronaviruses. Only in-frame clones appear in the TCRdb table, and some are missing; sequencing was by immunoSEQ multiplex PCR. In the table there are tens of thousands of clones, over 70% of which are singletons. These receptors are not linked to any known antigen. The sequenced sample was naive CD4+ T cells from PBMCs, cultured in vitro. As to subset: naive CD4+ T cells isolated by negative enrichment. The source of these receptors is an adult with COVID-19.

The table lists this clone with a few counts. The rearrangement joins TRBV9 to TRBJ1-1, with TRBD1 as a possible D gene (6 bases). The CDR3 covers 13 residues. Germline CDR1 is SGDLS and CDR2 is YYNGEE. The V gene lost 3 bases and the J gene lost 5 bases, with 11 bases spanning the gap. CDR3 residues: CASSEYRETEAFF. CDR3 sequence (DNA): TGTGCCAGCAGCGAGTACAGGGAGACTGAAGCTTTCTTT.

The rearrangement uses TRBV28 and TRBJ2-4; the D gene is possibly TRBD2 (6 bases). In germline, CDR1 is MDHEN, CDR2 SYDVKM. Deletions cut 0 bases from V and 0 bases from J, with 9 bases between. The CDR3 is 16 amino acids. The CDR3 loop is CASSLWGLRAKNIQYF. DNA of the CDR3: TGTGCCAGCAGTTTATGGGGACTGCGAGCCAAAAACATTCAGTACTTC.

A note on this clone: One junction end does not reproduce the germline sequence, and a read error may be involved. The rearrangement joins TRBV28 to TRBJ2-5; perhaps D is TRBD1 or TRBD2 (5 bases each). The CDR3 spans 13 residues. Germline CDR1 is MDHEN and CDR2 is SYDVKM. The CDR3 region has the DNA TGTGCCAGCAGTCCTTCGGACGGGACCATCGGTCACTTC. The encoded protein is CASSPSDGTIGHF.

This clone was observed a single time. V and J are TRBV21-1 and TRBJ2-1. TRBV21-1 corresponds to a pseudogene. The CDR3 runs to 15 residues. CDR3 region: CASSKVPGDYNEQFF. CDR3 DNA sequence: TGTGCCAGCAGCAAAGTCCCTGGGGATTACAATGAGCAGTTCTTC.

The V call is TRBV5-1, the J call TRBJ2-1; D is undetermined. CDR3 length: 15 amino acids. Germline CDR1 reads SGHRS; CDR2 reads YFSETQ. Trimming took off 3 bases at V and 4 bases at J, with 14 bases between the two ends. This CDR3 is CASSSEVPFYNEQFF. For the CDR3, the DNA is TGCGCCAGCAGCTCTGAGGTGCCTTTTTACAATGAGCAGTTCTTC.

CDR3 sequence: CASRPIGGSGVSLETQYF. The CDR3 bases are TGTGCCAGCAGACCCATCGGGGGTAGCGGGGTATCCTTGGAGACCCAGTACTTC. The chain is built from TRBV27 and TRBJ2-5, with 8 bases matching TRBD2. Germline V gene lookup returns CDR1 MNHEY and CDR2 SMNVEV (reference sequence). This CDR3 has 18 amino acids. V shed 6 bases and J 5 bases; nucleotides not matched to a gene: 20.

V usage is TRBV4-2 and J usage is TRBJ1-1, with D perhaps TRBD1 (6 bases). From germline, CDR1 is LGHNA and CDR2 YNFKEQ. Trimming took off 0 bases at V and 6 bases at J, with 14 bases between the two ends. The CDR3 is 15 residues long. The CDR3 region has the DNA TGTGCCAGCAGCCAAGAGGGGGCGGCATTCGCTGAAGCTTTCTTT. Its protein is CASSQEGAAFAEAFF.

J is TRBJ2-1 and V is TRBV7-9; D is ambiguous. The CDR3 is 15 amino acids. V dropped 3 bases and J dropped 1 base, with 10 bases sitting between them. From germline, CDR1 is SEHNR and CDR2 FQNEAQ (reference sequence). The CDR3 here is CASSFGSLSYNEQFF. CDR3 DNA sequence: TGTGCCAGCAGCTTTGGGTCTCTATCCTACAATGAGCAGTTCTTC.

This chain joins TRBV12-2 and TRBJ1-2. TRBV12-2 is marked as a pseudogene. The CDR3 has 21 residues. The CDR3 reads CASRLALFWGWAQRSGYGYTF. The CDR3 DNA follows: TGTGCAAGTCGCTTAGCGCTCTTTTGGGGGTGGGCCCAACGATCCGGGTATGGCTACACCTTC.

This chain uses TRBV7-2 with TRBJ2-7, with D perhaps matching TRBD1 (6 bases). The CDR3 is 16 amino acids. The V gene lost 4 bases and the J gene lost 3 bases, with 19 bases spanning the gap. Per the germline V gene, CDR1 is SGHTA and CDR2 is FQGNSA. CDR3 nucleotide sequence: TGTGCCAGCAGCTCACAGGGTGCTCCAACCCACTACGAGCAGTACTTC. The encoded protein is CASSSQGAPTHYEQYF.

The count of this clone is one. V and J are TRBV30 and TRBJ1-6; D is perhaps TRBD1 (5 bases). This CDR3 is built from 13 residues. V was cut by 1 base and J by 6 bases, with 7 bases left in between. Per germline, CDR1 GTSNPN and CDR2 SVGIG (reference sequence). In nucleotides, the CDR3 is TGTGCCTGGAGTGACAGGCTTAATTCACCCCTCCACTTT. Translation gives CAWSDRLNSPLHF. The entire variable domain, with the rest obtained from reference TRBV30 and TRBJ1-6, is as follows: SQTIHQWPATLVQPVGSPLSLECTVEGTSNPNLYWYRQAAGRGLQLLFYSVGIGQISSEVPQNLSASRPQDRQFILSSKKLLLSDSGFYLCAWSDRLNSPLHFGNGTRLTVT.

The chain combines TRBV29-1 with TRBJ2-1; 10 nucleotides align to TRBD1. Trimming cost V 5 bases and J 5 bases; bases outside gene matches: 3. CDR3 length: 13 residues. Per the germline V gene, CDR1 is SQVTM and CDR2 is ANQGSEA. Here the CDR3 reads CSVPGQGNNEQFF. DNA for the CDR3: TGCAGCGTTCCGGGACAGGGGAACAATGAGCAGTTCTTC.

The chain combines TRBV29-1 with TRBJ2-1, with unresolved D. This CDR3 region has 11 residues. V shed 3 bases and J shed 10 bases, with 10 bases lying between them. The germline CDR1 and CDR2 sequences are SQVTM and ANQGSEA. CDR3 residues: CSVEMVLEQFF. The CDR3 DNA follows: TGCAGCGTTGAGATGGTGTTGGAGCAGTTCTTC.

The J gene is TRBJ2-2, the V gene TRBV6-5, with D perhaps matching TRBD2 (5 bases). With 7 bases removed from V and 1 base from J, the gap between germline ends came to 7 bases. The CDR3 runs 13 residues. Germline loops: CDR1 MNHEY, CDR2 SVGAGI. As DNA, the CDR3 is TGTGCCAGCATCGGAGGGAACACCGGGGAGCTGTTTTTT. Residues: CASIGGNTGELFF.

The chain employs TRBV23-1 and TRBJ1-5; D is possibly TRBD1 (5 bases). TRBV23-1 is marked as an open reading frame, function uncertain. The CDR3 is 15 amino acids. V was cut by 4 bases and J by 1 base, with 11 bases left in between. The CDR3 DNA reads as TGCGCCAGCAGTCCCCACCAGGGAAGCAATCAGCCCCAGCATTTT. It translates to CASSPHQGSNQPQHF.

The chain joins TRBV13 to TRBJ2-1; D unresolved. CDR1 is PRHDT, CDR2 FYEKMQ, per germline (reference sequence). V lost 5 bases, J lost 0 bases, and 8 bases lay in between. The CDR3 loop spans 14 amino acids. The CDR3 DNA reads as TGTGCCAGCAGCGGGCGCCTCTCCTACAATGAGCAGTTCTTC. Translation: CASSGRLSYNEQFF.

The chain has TRBV5-1 and TRBJ2-1, with D possibly TRBD2 on 6 matching bases. Trimming took off 6 bases at V and 5 bases at J, with 21 bases between the two ends. The germline gives CDR1 SGHRS, CDR2 YFSETQ. The CDR3 is 16 residues long. The CDR3 region has the DNA TGCGCCAGCACTTTGCCCCAGGCTAGCGTTCACAATGAGCAGTTCTTC. It yields the protein CASTLPQASVHNEQFF.

The V and J genes are TRBV7-3 and TRBJ2-2, with D perhaps matching TRBD2 (6 bases). The CDR3 is 16 residues long. Trimming shortened V by 0 bases and J by 4 bases, and 12 bases separated the two germline ends. Germline CDR1 and CDR2: SGHTA and FQGTGA. Here the CDR3 DNA reads TGTGCCAGCAGCTTAACTAGCGGACCCCGCACCGGGGAGCTGTTTTTT. Its protein is CASSLTSGPRTGELFF.

The gene calls are TRBV19 and TRBJ2-2, with TRBD2 identical over 12 bases. Germline values: CDR1 LNHDA, CDR2 SQIVND (reference sequence). The J segment lost 6 bases and the V segment lost 6 bases, leaving 8 bases of the junction unmatched. This CDR3 is 16 amino acids long. The CDR3 coding sequence is TGTGCCAGTAGCCAGGGACTAGCGGGTGTCTCCGGGGAGCTGTTTTTT. The encoded protein is CASSQGLAGVSGELFF.

The chain couples TRBV5-1 to TRBJ1-6, with no clear D. The CDR3 runs 13 residues. Trimming took off 1 base at V and 6 bases at J, with 5 bases between the two ends. The germline CDR1 and CDR2 sequences are SGHRS and YFSETQ. As DNA, the CDR3 is TGCGCCAGCAGCTTGACGATTAATTCACCCCTCCACTTT. This sequence encodes CASSLTINSPLHF.

This clone was counted only a few times. The rearrangement uses TRBV4-2 and TRBJ2-2, with 10 positions matching TRBD2. V was pared by 0 bases and J by 6 bases, with 7 bases of the junction left unmatched. This CDR3 is 17 amino acids long. Germline-derived CDR1 and CDR2 are LGHNA and YNFKEQ. CDR3 loop: CASSQEGPLAGAGELFF. The CDR3 nucleotides read TGTGCCAGCAGCCAAGAAGGTCCGCTAGCGGGAGCCGGGGAGCTGTTTTTT.

This clone has only a few counts. CDR3 loop: CASSQPTKTGRTEAFF. DNA of the CDR3: TGCGCCAGCAGCCAACCAACAAAGACAGGGAGGACTGAAGCTTTCTTT. This chain uses TRBV4-1 with TRBJ1-1; 7 positions agree with TRBD1. The CDR3 is 16 amino acids. Looked up from germline, CDR1 is MGHRA and CDR2 is YSYEKL. J was trimmed by 5 bases and V by 2 bases; bases with no gene match: 11.